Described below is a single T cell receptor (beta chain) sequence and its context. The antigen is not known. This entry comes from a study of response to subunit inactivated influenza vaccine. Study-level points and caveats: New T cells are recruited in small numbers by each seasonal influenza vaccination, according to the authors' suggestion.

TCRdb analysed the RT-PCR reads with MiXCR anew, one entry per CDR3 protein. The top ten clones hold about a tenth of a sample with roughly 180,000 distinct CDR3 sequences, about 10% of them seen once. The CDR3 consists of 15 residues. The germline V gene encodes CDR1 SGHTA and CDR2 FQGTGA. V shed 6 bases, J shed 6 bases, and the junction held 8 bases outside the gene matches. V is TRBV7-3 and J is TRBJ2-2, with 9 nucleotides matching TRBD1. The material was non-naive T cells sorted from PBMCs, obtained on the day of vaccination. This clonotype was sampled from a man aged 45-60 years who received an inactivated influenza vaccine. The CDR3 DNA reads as TGTGCCAGCAGTCCGGGGACAGGGCTGCCCGGGGAGCTGTTTTTT. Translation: CASSPGTGLPGELFF. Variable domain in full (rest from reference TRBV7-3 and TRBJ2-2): GAGVSQTPSNKVTEKGKYVELRCDPISGHTALYWYRQSLGQGPEFLIYFQGTGAADDSGLPNDRFFAVRPEGSVSTLKIQRTERGDSAVYLCASSPGTGLPGELFFGEGSRLTVL.